The entry that follows covers one T cell receptor beta chain sequence. Profiled with immunoSEQ multiplex PCR; TCRdb holds only in-frame clones, not every one. Of around 200,000 clones in the sample, about 93% are singletons; the top ten hold roughly 1.5%. This entry is derived from a study of control samples from healthy donors and cancer patients. Sample: blood. The source of this sequence is a man younger than 30 in good health.

The CDR3 sequence: CASSEVTASYEQYF. The CDR3 DNA reads TGTGCCAGCAGTGAAGTGACGGCATCCTACGAGCAGTACTTC. The J gene is TRBJ2-7, the V gene TRBV6-1, with D unclear. Trimming shortened V by 1 base and J by 1 base, and 8 bases separated the two germline ends. Germline CDR1 MNHNS, CDR2 SASEGT. This CDR3 spans 14 amino acids.